The 13 T cell receptor beta chains below all came from one sample that was sequenced in a study of cytomegalovirus exposure and HLA in healthy donors. PCR amplification relied on 60 Vbeta primers (plus 13 Jbeta primers). Assay used: immunoSEQ multiplex PCR; TCRdb lists only in-frame clones, some missing. The top ten hold roughly 2.2% of the sample, which has 150,000 to 200,000 clones, around 84% seen once. The sample was PBMCs. The origin of the receptors is a man aged 18 to 30 in good health and CMV-seropositive.

The chain employs TRBV7-3 and TRBJ2-6; 8 bases are shared with TRBD1. Per germline, CDR1 SGHTA and CDR2 FQGTGA. The trim removed 2 bases at V and 1 base at J, leaving 10 bases unmatched. The CDR3 has 19 residues. CDR3 region: CASSLRLRGQGSGANVLTF. DNA for the CDR3: TGTGCCAGCAGCTTACGCCTCCGAGGACAGGGTTCTGGGGCCAACGTCCTGACTTTC.

The V call is TRBV11-2, the J call TRBJ2-5; D is uncertain. Germline loops: CDR1 SGHAT, CDR2 FQNNGV. The CDR3 has 15 amino acids. The V end was cut by 0 bases, the J end by 2 bases, with 10 bases between. DNA of the CDR3: TGTGCCAGCAGCTTAGATCTCGGCAGGCAAGAGACCCAGTACTTC. Protein product: CASSLDLGRQETQYF.

This clone occurred a few times. V usage is TRBV19 and J usage is TRBJ1-5; 7 bases agree with TRBD1. There are 16 residues in the CDR3. V gave up 4 bases and J gave up 4 bases; unmatched junction bases: 10. The germline CDR1 and CDR2 sequences are LNHDA and SQIVND (reference sequence). The CDR3 sequence: CASSTLQGDRNQPQHF. The CDR3 DNA is TGTGCCAGTAGTACCCTCCAGGGGGACAGAAATCAGCCCCAGCATTTT.

V gene TRBV5-4 combines with J gene TRBJ2-7, with a possible D match to TRBD2 (6 bases). The CDR3 spans 15 residues. Trimming took 4 bases from V and 1 from J, leaving 15 bases between them. CDR1 SGHNT and CDR2 YYREEE come from the germline V gene (reference sequence). The CDR3 protein is CASSRGTFESYEQYF. The CDR3 DNA reads TGTGCCAGCAGCCGCGGGACCTTCGAATCCTACGAGCAGTACTTC.

The V gene is TRBV4-1, the J gene TRBJ1-5, with D unresolved. With 0 bases removed from V and 0 bases from J, the gap between germline ends came to 12 bases. The CDR3 has 17 amino acids. From germline, CDR1 is MGHRA and CDR2 YSYEKL. CDR3 region: CASSQEGNAYSNQPQHF. In nucleotides, the CDR3 is TGCGCCAGCAGCCAAGAGGGCAACGCTTATAGCAATCAGCCCCAGCATTTT.

In its sample, this clone was seen once. The CDR3 region is CASSQGAQTYEQYF. Written as DNA, the CDR3 is TGTGCCAGCTCACAGGGGGCGCAGACCTACGAGCAGTACTTC. J is TRBJ2-7 and V is TRBV18; 7 nucleotides match TRBD1. The CDR3 extends over 14 amino acids. V lost 4 bases and J lost 2; bases outside the gene matches: 5. Looked up from germline, CDR1 is KGHSH and CDR2 is LQKENI. The full variable domain, its missing parts supplied by reference TRBV18 and TRBJ2-7, is NAGVMQNPRHLVRRRGQEARLRCSPMKGHSHVYWYRQLPEEGLKFMVYLQKENIIDESGMPKERFSAEFPKEGPSILRIQQVVRGDSAAYFCASSQGAQTYEQYFGPGTRLTVT.

The chain joins TRBV7-9 to TRBJ1-1; the D is unclear. Between the trimmed V and J ends, which lost 1 base and 8 bases, there was a span of 5 bases. CDR1 SEHNR and CDR2 FQNEAQ come from the germline V gene (reference sequence). This CDR3 is 11 amino acids long. Written as DNA, the CDR3 is TGTGCCAGCAGCTTAGAGAGGGAAGCTTTCTTT. It codes for CASSLEREAFF.

The CDR3: CASSPLGPYEQYF. The DNA for the CDR3 is TGTGCCAGCAGCCCCTTGGGCCCCTACGAGCAGTACTTC. The chain recombines TRBV11-3 with TRBJ2-7; no clear D. Germline CDR1 SGHNT, CDR2 YENEEA. The CDR3 consists of 13 residues. Trimming took off 5 bases at V and 2 bases at J, with 10 bases between the two ends.

The chain uses TRBV5-1 and TRBJ2-6; perhaps TRBD1 as D (5 bases). The germline CDR1 and CDR2 sequences are SGHRS and YFSETQ. Trimming stripped 5 bases from V and 1 base from J, with 7 bases between. The CDR3 sequence is 14 residues long. CDR3 in amino acids: CASSQGSGANVLTF. For the CDR3, the DNA is TGCGCCAGCAGTCAGGGTTCTGGGGCCAACGTCCTGACTTTC. Together with reference TRBV5-1 and TRBJ2-6, the CDR3 gives the full variable domain: KAGVTQTPRYLIKTRGQQVTLSCSPISGHRSVSWYQQTPGQGLQFLFEYFSETQRNKGNFPGRFSGRQFSNSRSEMNVSTLELGDSALYLCASSQGSGANVLTFGAGSRLTVL.

V and J are TRBV5-1 and TRBJ1-4; 12 bases align to TRBD1. CDR3 length: 15 amino acids. Germline lookup yields CDR1 SGHRS and CDR2 YFSETQ. V gave up 4 bases and J gave up 6 bases; unmatched junction bases: 4. CDR3 region: CASSGTGGPDEKLFF. DNA of the CDR3: TGCGCCAGCAGCGGGACAGGGGGCCCAGATGAAAAACTGTTTTTT.

The chain employs TRBV6-5 and TRBJ1-2; D unclear. CDR3 length: 14 residues. Looked up from germline, CDR1 is MNHEY and CDR2 is SVGAGI. Deletions cut 0 bases from V and 4 bases from J, with 9 bases between. CDR3: CASSYSSKPYGYTF. The CDR3 region has the DNA TGTGCCAGCAGTTACTCTAGCAAGCCCTATGGCTACACCTTC.

The V gene is TRBV13, the J gene TRBJ2-2; 9 bases match TRBD1. The V gene end was trimmed by 1 base and the J gene end by 5 bases; junction bases not matched to a gene: 11. Per the germline V gene, CDR1 is PRHDT and CDR2 is FYEKMQ (reference sequence). The CDR3 is 18 amino acids. The DNA for the CDR3 is TGTGCCAGCAGCTTAGCCTACCTGGGACAGGGCCCGACCGGGGAGCTGTTTTTT. It specifies CASSLAYLGQGPTGELFF.

This chain uses TRBV9 with TRBJ2-3; 8 nucleotides match TRBD2. The CDR3 is made up of 15 amino acids. Germline V gene data show CDR1 as SGDLS and CDR2 as YYNGEE. V gave up 2 bases and J gave up 2 bases; unmatched junction bases: 4. The CDR3 loop is CASSVGSGDTDTQYF. The CDR3 bases are TGTGCCAGCAGCGTGGGTAGCGGGGACACAGATACGCAGTATTTT.